The sequence of this TCR beta chain was determined in a study of blood T cell repertoires in COVID-19. Study at large: Whether acute or convalescent, the COVID-19 samples came from the United States, Italy and Spain. Sources were T cells, B-cell-depleted T cells, or PBMCs; the material itself was cDNA or gDNA.

V shed 0 bases and J shed 0 bases, with 8 bases lying between them. CDR1 is MNHEY and CDR2 is SVGAGI in the germline V gene. This CDR3 spans 15 amino acids. Authors' analysis steps: The assay estimated nucleated cells by amplifying reference gene primers. Generated by immunoSEQ multiplex PCR, the TCRdb table keeps only in-frame clones and is missing some. The V and J calls and the clone size are those of that table, but D and trimming were determined from the DNA. This table has about 160,000 clones, approximately 83% appearing once. The chain uses TRBV6-5 and TRBJ1-1; no reliable D call. This sequence originates from a woman older than 75 with active or convalescent COVID-19. Sequencing used peripheral blood. CDR3 sequence: CASSYSRQLNTEAFF. CDR3 coding DNA: TGTGCCAGCAGTTACTCGAGGCAGCTGAACACTGAAGCTTTCTTT.